The clone carrying this T cell receptor (beta chain) was seen at least ten times. Its cognate antigen is unknown. A read error may produce the germline difference seen at one junction end. The sample comes from a study of CD8 T cells in ankylosing spondylitis. Study-level points and caveats: As reported, disease-linked clones showed significant enrichment in matched ankylosing spondylitis synovial fluid. Clones that were linked to disease were CD8+ and were relatively rare in peripheral blood.

This CDR3 has 14 residues. Germline V gene data show CDR1 as SGHRS and CDR2 as YFSETQ. TCRdb redid the calling of the 5' RACE reads with MiXCR, one entry per CDR3 protein. The sample lists 200,000 to 250,000 distinct CDR3 sequences, about 26% seen once, with roughly 6.7% in the top ten. The clonotype comes from a male donor with ankylosing spondylitis or in good health (not recorded which). V is TRBV5-1 and J is TRBJ2-3, with D maybe TRBD2 (5 bases). The specimen sequenced was blood, either unsorted or a sorted T cell fraction (not recorded which). The CDR3 is CASSLGGSTDTQYF. The DNA for the CDR3 is TGTGCCAGCAGCTTAGGCGGGAGCACAGATACGCAGTATTTT.